The 22 T cell receptor beta chains presented below share a single source sample, sequenced in a study of CD8 T cells in Susac syndrome. RNA was extracted with the RNeasy kit, and a quantity of roughly 0.5 to 1 ug was reverse transcribed using random hexamers. TCRdb re-called the immunoSEQ multiplex PCR reads with MiXCR, one entry per CDR3 protein. Among 200,000 to 250,000 distinct CDR3 sequences listed, 95% were seen once. The sample taken for sequencing was CD4+ T cells from PBMCs. Receptors were obtained from a human donor with multiple sclerosis.

This chain joins TRBV7-9 and TRBJ2-5; a possible D gene is TRBD1 (5 bases). Looked up from germline, CDR1 is SEHNR and CDR2 is FQNEAQ (reference sequence). CDR3 length: 13 residues. V lost 5 bases and J lost 5, with 12 bases in between. CDR3 protein: CASSGSGRETQYF. CDR3 bases: TGTGCCAGCAGCGGTTCAGGGCGGGAGACCCAGTACTTC.

The chain has TRBV29-1 and TRBJ2-3; TRBD2 is a possible D gene (6 bases). The germline V gene encodes CDR1 SQVTM and CDR2 ANQGSEA. The CDR3 extends over 13 amino acids. V lost 3 bases and J 5 bases, leaving 12 bases between the germline ends. Here the CDR3 reads CSVDGGAGDTQYF. The CDR3 bases are TGCAGCGTTGATGGCGGGGCGGGAGATACGCAGTATTTT.

The V call is TRBV3-1, the J call TRBJ1-2; D gene uncertain. The CDR3 covers 13 residues. CDR1 and CDR2 from the germline V gene are LGHDT and YNNKEL (reference sequence). The V and J ends lost 2 bases and 8 bases respectively, with 12 bases between them. The DNA for the CDR3 is TGTGCCAGCAGCCAATATGAGGATACGGGCTACACCTTC. Encoded protein: CASSQYEDTGYTF.

This clonotype has a handful of counts. The chain carries TRBV29-1 and TRBJ1-2; D gene unclear. This CDR3 has 12 residues. Germline assignment: CDR1 SQVTM and CDR2 ANQGSEA. The V end was cut by 4 bases, the J end by 5 bases, with 11 bases between. The CDR3, as DNA: TGCAGCGTTGTCGGAGACACTTATGGCTACACCTTC. It yields the protein CSVVGDTYGYTF.

CDR3 sequence reads: CSASEGSYEQYF. The CDR3 DNA reads as TGCAGCGCCTCCGAGGGCTCCTACGAGCAGTACTTC. The chain recombines TRBV29-1 with TRBJ2-7; possible D gene TRBD2, 5 bases. The germline V gene encodes CDR1 SQVTM and CDR2 ANQGSEA. Trimming took 7 bases from V and 0 from J, leaving 10 bases between them. This CDR3 has 12 amino acids.

V gene TRBV25-1 combines with J gene TRBJ1-2, with unresolved D. The length of the CDR3 is 13 residues. V was clipped by 2 bases and J by 8 bases, with 12 bases between them. CDR1 is MGHDK, CDR2 SYGVNS, per germline. CDR3: CASSELPALGYTF. CDR3 nucleotides: TGTGCCAGCAGTGAACTCCCCGCGTTAGGCTACACCTTC.

The J gene is TRBJ2-7, the V gene TRBV12-3 or TRBV12-4; D possibly uses TRBD1 or TRBD2 (5 bases each). V dropped 3 bases and J dropped 7 bases, with 13 bases sitting between them. This CDR3 comprises 13 residues. The CDR3 DNA reads TGTGCCAGCAGTTTGTCGGGGCAAAAAGAGCAGTACGTC. Translated: CASSLSGQKEQYV.

The J gene is TRBJ2-6, the V gene TRBV20-1; D call uncertain. CDR3 length: 13 amino acids. Germline CDR1 and CDR2: DFQATT and SNEGSKA (reference sequence). V was shortened by 1 base and J by 8 bases, with 9 bases between the two germline ends. The CDR3 nucleotides read TGCAGTGCTAGAGGGGCGCAGACCAACGTCCTGACTTTC. It translates to CSARGAQTNVLTF.

The gene calls are TRBV3-1 and TRBJ1-1; the D gene is possibly TRBD1 (6 bases). Germline assignment: CDR1 LGHDT and CDR2 YNNKEL (reference sequence). The ends were cut back, 6 bases at V and 1 base at J, with 12 bases in the middle. The CDR3 contains 14 residues. CDR3 sequence: CASRKGTSNTEAFF. The DNA for the CDR3 is TGTGCCAGCAGGAAGGGGACATCGAACACTGAAGCTTTCTTT.

V usage is TRBV15 and J usage is TRBJ2-3; no firm D call. V shed 0 bases and J shed 2 bases, with 12 bases lying between them. The CDR3 is 16 amino acids. The germline gives CDR1 LNHNV, CDR2 YYDKDF (reference sequence). The CDR3 nucleotides are TGTGCCACCAGCAGAGATCTGCGGTTATCCACAGATACGCAGTATTTT. It yields the protein CATSRDLRLSTDTQYF.

This clonotype is a singleton in its sample. The V gene is TRBV29-1, the J gene TRBJ2-1; the D gene is possibly TRBD2 (5 bases). Germline V gene lookup returns CDR1 SQVTM and CDR2 ANQGSEA. The CDR3 length is 16 residues. Trimming stripped 0 bases from V and 4 bases from J, with 16 bases between. The CDR3 protein is CSVEDPDGNRYNEQFF. DNA of the CDR3: TGCAGCGTTGAAGATCCCGACGGGAATAGGTACAATGAGCAGTTCTTC.

V usage is TRBV12-3 or TRBV12-4 and J usage is TRBJ2-3; 7 bases are shared with TRBD1. The CDR3 is 14 amino acids. V lost 7 bases, J lost 0 bases, and 4 bases stayed unmatched. The CDR3: CASTRTGSTDTQYF. The CDR3 coding sequence is TGTGCCAGCACCAGGACAGGAAGCACAGATACGCAGTATTTT.

The V call is TRBV9, the J call TRBJ1-5; D is perhaps TRBD1 (6 bases). The CDR3 is 15 amino acids. Germline V gene lookup returns CDR1 SGDLS and CDR2 YYNGEE. V was clipped by 5 bases and J by 2 bases, with 14 bases between them. The CDR3, as DNA: TGTGCCAGCAGTGCCGGACAGAGGGGCAATCAGCCCCAGCATTTT. It yields the protein CASSAGQRGNQPQHF.

The chain joins TRBV15 to TRBJ2-7; D is uncertain. This CDR3 region has 16 residues. Trimming left V 1 base short and J 3 bases short, with 16 bases between. CDR1 is LNHNV, CDR2 YYDKDF, per germline (reference sequence). CDR3 sequence: CATSRALSGGRYEQYF. The CDR3 nucleotides are TGTGCCACCAGCAGAGCCTTGTCGGGCGGCCGCTACGAGCAGTACTTC.

V usage is TRBV3-1 and J usage is TRBJ2-5; D uncertain. V gave up 3 bases and J gave up 5 bases, with 10 bases separating them. CDR1 is LGHDT, CDR2 YNNKEL, per germline (reference sequence). The CDR3 is 13 residues long. The chain's CDR3 is CASSQGNSETQYF. The CDR3 DNA follows: TGTGCCAGCAGCCAGGGAAACAGTGAGACCCAGTACTTC.

This chain links TRBV19 with TRBJ2-5; tentatively, D is TRBD1 or TRBD2 (5 bases each). The CDR3 runs 14 residues. V lost 5 bases, J lost 5 bases, and 15 bases lay in between. Germline V gene lookup returns CDR1 LNHDA and CDR2 SQIVND (reference sequence). The CDR3 protein is CASSPRRGAETQYF. In DNA form, the CDR3 reads TGTGCCAGTAGTCCCCGTAGGGGAGCGGAGACCCAGTACTTC.

V usage is TRBV6-5 and J usage is TRBJ2-3; 8 bases agree with TRBD2. Germline loops: CDR1 MNHEY, CDR2 SVGAGI. J lost 4 bases, V lost 5 bases, and 8 bases had no gene match. The CDR3 is made up of 15 amino acids. The CDR3 nucleotides read TGTGCCAGCAGTCCCGCGGGGGGCATGTCAGATACGCAGTATTTT. Translated, it gives CASSPAGGMSDTQYF.

CDR3 in amino acids: CASSQDPPGWDTEAFF. CDR3 nucleotides: TGTGCCAGCAGCCAAGATCCCCCAGGGTGGGACACTGAAGCTTTCTTT. This chain connects TRBV3-1 to TRBJ1-1; perhaps TRBD1 as D (5 bases). Trimming removed 0 bases at V and 3 bases at J, with 14 bases between. The CDR3 sequence is 16 residues long. Germline values: CDR1 LGHDT, CDR2 YNNKEL (reference sequence).

V usage is TRBV29-1 and J usage is TRBJ2-7, with TRBD1 identical over 7 bases. The trim removed 7 bases at V and 2 bases at J, leaving 5 bases unmatched. Germline V lookup: CDR1 SQVTM, CDR2 ANQGSEA. The CDR3 loop spans 12 amino acids. The CDR3 DNA reads as TGCAGCGCTGGGGACAGTACCTACGAGCAGTACTTC. Translated, it gives CSAGDSTYEQYF.

The genes are TRBV14 and TRBJ2-1, with D possibly matching TRBD1 (5 bases). Trimming removed 0 bases from V and 9 bases from J, with 18 bases in between. The length of the CDR3 is 16 residues. The V gene's germline CDR1 is SGHDN and CDR2 FVKESK. The CDR3 sequence: CASSQDRSKGLGEQFF. Here the CDR3 DNA reads TGTGCCAGCAGCCAAGATCGGTCAAAGGGGCTGGGTGAGCAGTTCTTC.

CDR3 residues: CASSWTVGANTGELFF. Here the CDR3 DNA reads TGCGCCAGCAGCTGGACGGTTGGGGCGAACACCGGGGAGCTGTTTTTT. The rearrangement links TRBV5-1 to TRBJ2-2; D gene uncertain. In germline, CDR1 is SGHRS, CDR2 YFSETQ. This CDR3 contains 16 residues. The germline V and J ends were trimmed by 3 bases and 0 bases, with 12 bases remaining between them.

The rearrangement joins TRBV29-1 to TRBJ2-7; TRBD1 or TRBD2 may be the D gene (6 bases each). Germline CDR1 SQVTM, CDR2 ANQGSEA. The V end lost 4 bases, the J end lost 3 bases, and 16 bases lay between the germline ends. This CDR3 contains 14 residues. This chain's CDR3 is CSVGDGGHLYEQYF. The CDR3 bases are TGCAGCGTTGGGGACGGGGGCCACCTCTACGAGCAGTACTTC.